This TCR beta chain was captured by sequencing in a study of T cells in women clearing cervical HPV infection. Clones were read by immunoSEQ multiplex PCR, and TCRdb kept only the in-frame ones, dropping some. Found here are 20,000 to 25,000 clones; the top ten clones hold 9% to 15%. The sample comprised blood buffy coat. The sequence was obtained from a woman aged 18 to 75 with a cervical HPV16 infection that either progressed to CIN3+ or cleared (not recorded which).

The CDR3 is CSASDRAGIGANVLTF. The sequenced CDR3 bases are TGCAGTGCTAGCGATCGAGCGGGGATTGGGGCCAACGTC. V usage is TRBV20-1 and J usage is TRBJ2-6; 7 nucleotides match TRBD2. From the germline J gene comes the end of the CDR3, since the read stops 3 residues before it. Per the germline V gene, CDR1 is DFQATT and CDR2 is SNEGSKA (reference sequence). V trimming: 3 bases; J trimming: 3 bases; junction bases outside the gene matches: 8. CDR3 length equals 16 residues.